The clone carrying this T cell receptor (beta chain) was seen a handful of times. MiXCR, run by TCRdb on the RT-PCR reads, gives a single entry per CDR3 protein. The sample records 900,000 to 1,000,000 distinct CDR3 sequences, approximately 18% being singletons. V was cut by 2 bases and J by 4 bases, with 13 bases left in between. This CDR3 region has 15 residues. Germline CDR1 and CDR2: SGHKS and YYEKEE (reference sequence). The sample comes from a study of patients and donors after allogeneic stem cell transplantation. The sample was blood, either unsorted or a sorted T cell fraction (not recorded which). This TCR derives from a human donor who was either an allogeneic HSCT recipient or a stem cell or donor lymphocyte infusion donor (not recorded which). It is not recorded whose cells these are; they may come from a transplant donor. The chain joins TRBV5-5 to TRBJ1-5; no reliable D call. CDR3 in amino acids: CASSFGAGSNQPQHF. In DNA, the CDR3 is TGTGCCAGCAGCTTTGGCGCGGGTTCTAATCAGCCCCAGCATTTT.